Listed below are T cell receptor beta chains from one sample, sequenced in a study of Ad26.COV2.S vaccination and SARS-CoV-2 variants. TCRdb keeps only in-frame clones here, not all; method: immunoSEQ multiplex PCR. Of about 180,000 clones listed, 87% are singletons. The specimen comprised peripheral blood, sampled after recovery from COVID-19. Receptors were obtained from a human donor who had recovered from COVID-19. Each CDR3 is given with its conserved first and last residue. The D gene is left open where the match is weak. The listing skips clone size in some rows; elsewhere it reads once, few, many or a size class.

D: TRBD2
size: .
J: TRBJ2-1
V: TRBV4-1
CDR3: CASLGLAGYEQFF
DNA: TGCGCCAGCTTGGGACTAGCGGGTTATGAGCAGTTCTTC

D: .
size: .
J: TRBJ1-5
V: TRBV6-1
CDR3: CASSEARGDYQPQHF
DNA: TGTGCCAGCAGTGAAGCGCGGGGAGACTATCAGCCCCAGCATTTT

D: .
size: .
J: TRBJ1-1
V: TRBV28
CDR3: CASSLVLNTEAFF
DNA: TGTGCCAGCAGTTTAGTCTTGAACACTGAAGCTTTCTTT

D: .
size: .
J: TRBJ1-5
V: TRBV7-5
CDR3: CARSLISQARQPQHF
DNA: TGTGCCAGAAGCTTAATAAGCCAGGCCCGTCAGCCCCAGCATTTT

D: TRBD1
size: .
J: TRBJ1-2
V: TRBV7-8
CDR3: CASSLVDRVDGYTF
DNA: TGTGCCAGCAGCTTAGTCGACAGGGTGGATGGCTACACCTTC

D: .
size: .
J: TRBJ1-1
V: TRBV27
CDR3: CASSSSWDTEENTEAFF
DNA: TGTGCCAGCAGTTCTTCTTGGGACACCGAAGAGAACACTGAAGCTTTCTTT

D: .
size: once
J: TRBJ2-1
V: TRBV7-2
CDR3: CASSRDNFREQFF
DNA: TGTGCCAGCAGCCGGGACAATTTTCGTGAGCAGTTCTTC

D: .
size: few
J: TRBJ1-2
V: TRBV5-1
CDR3: CASSLEGLAGYTF
DNA: TGCGCCAGCAGCTTGGAGGGCCTCGCTGGCTACACCTTC

D: .
size: .
J: TRBJ2-3
V: TRBV5-1
CDR3: CASSPQGFIDTQYF
DNA: TGCGCCAGCAGCCCACAGGGCTTTATAGATACGCAGTATTTT

D: TRBD2
size: once
J: TRBJ2-5
V: TRBV5-1
CDR3: CASSLASGGPGTQYF
DNA: TGCGCCAGCAGCTTGGCTAGCGGGGGTCCGGGGACCCAGTACTTC

D: .
size: .
J: TRBJ1-4
V: TRBV10-2
CDR3: CASSAVNEKLFF
DNA: TGCGCCAGCAGTGCCGTTAATGAAAAACTGTTTTTT

D: .
size: .
J: TRBJ1-2
V: TRBV11-2
CDR3: CASSGTAGKFYGYTF
DNA: TGTGCCAGCAGCGGAACCGCAGGGAAATTCTATGGCTACACCTTC

D: .
size: .
J: TRBJ1-3
V: TRBV25-1
CDR3: CASSDMGQGSGNTIYF
DNA: TGTGCCAGCAGTGATATGGGGCAGGGGTCTGGAAACACCATATATTTT

D: TRBD1
size: .
J: TRBJ1-1
V: TRBV5-4
CDR3: CASSFPQGEAEAFF
DNA: TGTGCCAGCAGCTTCCCACAGGGGGAGGCTGAAGCTTTCTTT

D: TRBD2
size: .
J: TRBJ2-3
V: TRBV7-2
CDR3: CASSLAYGGGDTQYF
DNA: TGTGCCAGCAGCTTAGCATACGGGGGGGGAGATACGCAGTATTTT

D: TRBD1
size: .
J: TRBJ1-1
V: TRBV11-3
CDR3: CASSLPGATGTGGWNTEAFF
DNA: TGTGCCAGCAGCTTACCTGGGGCTACCGGGACAGGGGGATGGAACACTGAAGCTTTCTTT

D: .
size: .
J: TRBJ1-1
V: TRBV5-1
CDR3: CASSSQGGDTEAFF
DNA: TGCGCCAGCAGCTCACAGGGAGGGGACACTGAAGCTTTCTTT

D: .
size: .
J: TRBJ2-2
V: TRBV28
CDR3: CACRWGGRTGELFF
DNA: TGTGCCTGCAGATGGGGGGGGCGTACCGGGGAGCTGTTTTTT

D: .
size: few
J: TRBJ1-1
V: TRBV7-9
CDR3: CASSFPLRTGAPEAFF
DNA: TGTGCCAGCAGCTTTCCCCTGAGGACGGGGGCCCCTGAAGCTTTCTTT

D: TRBD2
size: .
J: TRBJ2-1
V: TRBV28
CDR3: CASSLLAGGPNEQFF
DNA: TGTGCCAGCAGTTTACTAGCGGGGGGGCCAAATGAGCAGTTCTTC

D: .
size: .
J: TRBJ2-3
V: TRBV6-1
CDR3: CASSEIGDTQYF
DNA: TGTGCCAGCAGTGAAATCGGGGATACGCAGTATTTT

D: TRBD2
size: .
J: TRBJ2-7
V: TRBV6-2/TRBV6-3
CDR3: CASSSSGGFSYEQYF
DNA: TGTGCCAGCAGTTCCAGCGGGGGGTTCTCCTACGAGCAGTACTTC

D: TRBD1
size: once
J: TRBJ2-7
V: TRBV11-2
CDR3: CASSDRAGTGSHEQYF
DNA: TGTGCCAGCAGCGATCGAGCTGGGACAGGGTCCCACGAGCAGTACTTC

D: .
size: .
J: TRBJ2-7
V: TRBV11-3
CDR3: CASSLGQSSYEQYF
DNA: TGTGCCAGCAGCTTAGGGCAGAGCTCCTACGAGCAGTACTTC

D: .
size: once
J: TRBJ2-1
V: TRBV29-1
CDR3: CSVELYVAEQFF
DNA: TGCAGCGTTGAGCTATATGTGGCTGAGCAGTTCTTC

D: .
size: .
J: TRBJ2-3
V: TRBV28
CDR3: CASSRDGGTTDTQYF
DNA: TGTGCCAGCAGCCGTGATGGGGGGACCACAGATACGCAGTATTTT

D: TRBD2
size: .
J: TRBJ2-1
V: TRBV10-3
CDR3: CAAGSGRTSYNEQFF
DNA: TGTGCCGCCGGGAGCGGGAGAACTTCCTACAATGAGCAGTTCTTC

D: TRBD2
size: .
J: TRBJ2-7
V: TRBV3-1/TRBV3-2
CDR3: CASSPLGEGSYEQYF
DNA: TGTGCCAGCAGCCCCCTTGGGGAGGGATCCTACGAGCAGTACTTC

D: TRBD2
size: few
J: TRBJ2-5
V: TRBV5-1
CDR3: CASSQTSGGETQYF
DNA: TGCGCCAGCAGCCAGACTAGCGGGGGGGAGACCCAGTACTTC

D: .
size: .
J: TRBJ2-5
V: TRBV19
CDR3: CASSIIGLGGETQYF
DNA: TGTGCCAGTAGTATAATTGGACTGGGTGGAGAGACCCAGTACTTC

D: .
size: .
J: TRBJ1-2
V: TRBV28
CDR3: CASSTPSGNYGYTF
DNA: TGTGCCAGCAGTACCCCTTCGGGTAACTATGGCTACACCTTC

D: .
size: .
J: TRBJ1-1
V: TRBV12-3/TRBV12-4
CDR3: CASSWPEGAFF
DNA: TGTGCCAGCAGTTGGCCCGAAGGAGCTTTCTTT

D: .
size: many
J: TRBJ2-2
V: TRBV7-2
CDR3: CASSLRGAGTGELFF
DNA: TGTGCCAGCAGCTTACGGGGGGCTGGTACCGGGGAGCTGTTTTTT

D: .
size: .
J: TRBJ2-1
V: TRBV5-5
CDR3: CASSRGGRSNEQFF
DNA: TGTGCCAGCAGCAGGGGGGGACGAAGCAATGAGCAGTTCTTC

D: .
size: few
J: TRBJ2-7
V: TRBV28
CDR3: CASSRPREGPYEQYF
DNA: TGTGCCAGCAGTCGCCCCCGCGAAGGCCCTTACGAGCAGTACTTC

D: TRBD1
size: .
J: TRBJ1-2
V: TRBV5-5
CDR3: CASSGTGNLYGYTF
DNA: TGTGCCAGCAGCGGGACAGGGAATTTATATGGCTACACCTTC

D: .
size: .
J: TRBJ2-5
V: TRBV6-5
CDR3: CASSYSRTQETQYF
DNA: TGTGCCAGCAGTTATTCCAGGACCCAAGAGACCCAGTACTTC

D: TRBD2
size: .
J: TRBJ2-5
V: TRBV27
CDR3: CASGSGLGTSEETQYF
DNA: TGTGCCAGCGGATCGGGGCTAGGGACTAGCGAAGAGACCCAGTACTTC

D: TRBD2
size: .
J: TRBJ2-1
V: TRBV20-1
CDR3: CSASPTSGYNEQFF
DNA: TGCAGTGCTAGTCCGACTAGCGGTTACAATGAGCAGTTCTTC

D: TRBD2
size: .
J: TRBJ2-1
V: TRBV28
CDR3: CASSSGGTYNEQFF
DNA: TGTGCCAGCAGCTCGGGGGGTACCTACAATGAGCAGTTCTTC

D: TRBD2
size: .
J: TRBJ2-1
V: TRBV3-1/TRBV3-2
CDR3: CASSPRASGPSSYNEQFF
DNA: TGTGCCAGCAGCCCCCGGGCTAGCGGTCCGAGCTCCTACAATGAGCAGTTCTTC

D: .
size: .
J: TRBJ2-6
V: TRBV27
CDR3: CASSLLGGRVTYSGANVLTF
DNA: TGTGCCAGCAGTTTATTGGGGGGGCGCGTTACTTACTCTGGGGCCAACGTCCTGACTTTC

D: .
size: few
J: TRBJ1-1
V: TRBV11-1
CDR3: CASSLGPETEAFF
DNA: TGTGCCAGCAGCTTAGGCCCGGAAACTGAAGCTTTCTTT

D: .
size: .
J: TRBJ2-7
V: TRBV7-9
CDR3: CASSSATGTSFYEQYF
DNA: TGTGCCAGCAGCTCGGCGACCGGGACTTCCTTTTACGAGCAGTACTTC

D: TRBD1
size: few
J: TRBJ2-2
V: TRBV7-8
CDR3: CASSLGTGWDTGELFF
DNA: TGTGCCAGCAGCTTGGGGACAGGATGGGACACCGGGGAGCTGTTTTTT

D: TRBD2
size: .
J: TRBJ2-2
V: TRBV6-2/TRBV6-3
CDR3: CASSSRASGFTGELFF
DNA: TGTGCCAGCAGTTCCCGGGCTAGCGGGTTCACCGGGGAGCTGTTTTTT

D: .
size: once
J: TRBJ2-1
V: TRBV15
CDR3: CATRARDSYNEQFF
DNA: TGTGCCACCAGAGCCCGGGACTCCTACAATGAGCAGTTCTTC

D: .
size: few
J: TRBJ1-2
V: TRBV30
CDR3: CAWWDSRNYGYTF
DNA: TGTGCCTGGTGGGACTCCAGGAACTATGGCTACACCTTC

D: .
size: .
J: TRBJ2-7
V: TRBV5-1
CDR3: CASSHQETRTYEQYF
DNA: TGCGCCAGCAGCCACCAGGAGACACGAACCTACGAGCAGTACTTC

D: .
size: few
J: TRBJ2-2
V: TRBV24-1
CDR3: CATSVTPNTGELFF
DNA: TGTGCCACCAGTGTTACACCGAACACCGGGGAGCTGTTTTTT

D: TRBD1
size: .
J: TRBJ2-7
V: TRBV7-2
CDR3: CASSLEGGTGTYEQYF
DNA: TGTGCCAGCAGCTTAGAGGGGGGGACAGGGACCTACGAGCAGTACTTC

D: TRBD1
size: few
J: TRBJ1-6
V: TRBV4-2
CDR3: CASSPSTGESPLHF
DNA: TGTGCCAGCAGCCCCTCGACAGGGGAGTCACCCCTCCACTTT

D: .
size: .
J: TRBJ2-1
V: TRBV2
CDR3: CASSEPNTKTSDEQFF
DNA: TGTGCCAGCAGTGAACCTAATACAAAAACGTCGGATGAGCAGTTCTTC

D: .
size: .
J: TRBJ2-7
V: TRBV27
CDR3: CASSLKGPYEQYF
DNA: TGTGCCAGCAGTTTAAAGGGCCCCTACGAGCAGTACTTC

D: .
size: .
J: TRBJ1-1
V: TRBV11-1
CDR3: CASSPRHSGAEAFF
DNA: TGTGCCAGCAGCCCACGACATTCCGGGGCTGAAGCTTTCTTT

D: .
size: .
J: TRBJ1-1
V: TRBV27
CDR3: CASQGGGPTEAFF
DNA: TGTGCCAGCCAGGGAGGTGGCCCCACTGAAGCTTTCTTT

D: TRBD2
size: .
J: TRBJ2-4
V: TRBV5-1
CDR3: CASSSRAAGGGIQYF
DNA: TGCGCCAGCAGCTCCCGGGCAGCGGGAGGTGGCATTCAGTACTTC

D: TRBD2
size: .
J: TRBJ2-3
V: TRBV18
CDR3: CASSRRTRGTDTQYF
DNA: TGTGCCAGCTCACGGCGGACTAGGGGCACAGATACGCAGTATTTT

D: TRBD1
size: .
J: TRBJ2-5
V: TRBV5-5
CDR3: CASSPTGVGETQYF
DNA: TGTGCCAGCAGCCCTACAGGGGTAGGAGAGACCCAGTACTTC